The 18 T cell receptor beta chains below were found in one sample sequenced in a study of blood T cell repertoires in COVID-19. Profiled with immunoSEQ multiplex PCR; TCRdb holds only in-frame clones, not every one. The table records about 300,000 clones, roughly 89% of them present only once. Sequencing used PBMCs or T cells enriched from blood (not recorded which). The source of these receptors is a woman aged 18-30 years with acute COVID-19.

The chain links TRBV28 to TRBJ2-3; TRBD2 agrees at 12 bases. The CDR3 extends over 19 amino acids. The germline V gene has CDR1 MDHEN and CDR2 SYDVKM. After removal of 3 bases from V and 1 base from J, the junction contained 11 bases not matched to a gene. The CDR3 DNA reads TGTGCCAGCAGTTTCCCCTCTGCCCTAGCGGGAGGGGGCACAGATACGCAGTATTTT. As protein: CASSFPSALAGGGTDTQYF.

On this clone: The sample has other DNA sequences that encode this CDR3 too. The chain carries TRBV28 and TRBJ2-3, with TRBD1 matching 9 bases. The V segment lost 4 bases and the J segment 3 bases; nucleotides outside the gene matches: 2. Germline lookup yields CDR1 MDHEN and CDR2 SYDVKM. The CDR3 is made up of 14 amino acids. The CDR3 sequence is CASSSGQGTDTQYF. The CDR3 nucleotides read TGTGCCAGCAGTTCGGGACAGGGTACAGATACGCAGTATTTT.

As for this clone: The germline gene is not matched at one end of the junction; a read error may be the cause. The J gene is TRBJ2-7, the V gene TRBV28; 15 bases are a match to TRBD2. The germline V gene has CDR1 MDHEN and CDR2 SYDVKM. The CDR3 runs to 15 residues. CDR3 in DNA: TGTGCCAGCAGTCTATGGACTAGCGGGAGGGGGGAGCAGTACTTC. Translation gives CASSLWTSGRGEQYF.

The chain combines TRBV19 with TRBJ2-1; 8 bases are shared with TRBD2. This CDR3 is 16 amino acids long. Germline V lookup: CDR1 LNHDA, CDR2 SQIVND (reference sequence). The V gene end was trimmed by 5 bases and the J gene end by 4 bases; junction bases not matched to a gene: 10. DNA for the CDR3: TGTGCCAGTAGTCCCACAATAGCGGGGATTTACAATGAGCAGTTCTTC. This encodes CASSPTIAGIYNEQFF.

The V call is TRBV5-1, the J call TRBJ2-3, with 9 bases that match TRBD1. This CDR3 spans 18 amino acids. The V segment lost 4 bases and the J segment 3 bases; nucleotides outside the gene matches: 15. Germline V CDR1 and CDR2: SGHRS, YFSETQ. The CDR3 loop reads CASSAGKTGTGRTDTQYF. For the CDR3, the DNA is TGCGCCAGCAGCGCAGGGAAGACCGGGACAGGGAGAACAGATACGCAGTATTTT.

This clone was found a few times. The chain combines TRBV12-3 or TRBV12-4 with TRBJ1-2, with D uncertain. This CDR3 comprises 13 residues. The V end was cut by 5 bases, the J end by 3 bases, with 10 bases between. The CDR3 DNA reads TGTGCCAGCAGTCTTGGACTTGACTATGGCTACACCTTC. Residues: CASSLGLDYGYTF.

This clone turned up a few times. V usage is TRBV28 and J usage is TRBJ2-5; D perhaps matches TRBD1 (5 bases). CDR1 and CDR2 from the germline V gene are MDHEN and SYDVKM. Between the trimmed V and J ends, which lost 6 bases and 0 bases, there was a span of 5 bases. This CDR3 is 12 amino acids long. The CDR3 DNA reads TGTGCCAGCAGCAGGGACCAAGAGACCCAGTACTTC. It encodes CASSRDQETQYF.

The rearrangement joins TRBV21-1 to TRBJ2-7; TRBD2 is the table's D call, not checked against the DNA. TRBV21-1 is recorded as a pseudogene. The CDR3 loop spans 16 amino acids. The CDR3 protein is CASSKGRVDSSYEQYF. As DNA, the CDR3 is TGTGCCAGCAGCAAAGGGAGGGTAGACAGCTCCTACGAGCAGTACTTC.

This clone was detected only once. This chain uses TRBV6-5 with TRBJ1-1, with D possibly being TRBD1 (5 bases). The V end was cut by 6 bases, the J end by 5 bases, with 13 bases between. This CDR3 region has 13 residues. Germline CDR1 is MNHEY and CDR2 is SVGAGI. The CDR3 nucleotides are TGTGCCAGCAGCCGCCGGGGGGGGACTGAAGCTTTCTTT. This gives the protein CASSRRGGTEAFF.

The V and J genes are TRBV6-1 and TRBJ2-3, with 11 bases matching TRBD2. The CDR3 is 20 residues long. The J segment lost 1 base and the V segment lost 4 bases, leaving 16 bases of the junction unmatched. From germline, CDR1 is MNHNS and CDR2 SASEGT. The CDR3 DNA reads TGTGCCAGCAGTGTCCGTACTCTTAGCGGGAGGGGGGTAGGCACAGATACGCAGTATTTT. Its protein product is CASSVRTLSGRGVGTDTQYF.

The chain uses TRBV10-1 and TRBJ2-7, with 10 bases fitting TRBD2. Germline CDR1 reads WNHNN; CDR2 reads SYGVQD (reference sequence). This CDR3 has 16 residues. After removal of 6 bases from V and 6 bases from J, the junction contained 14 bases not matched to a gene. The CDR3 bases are TGCGCCAGCAGCCCTACCGGACTAGCGGTTAGGTCCGAGCAGTACTTC. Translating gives CASSPTGLAVRSEQYF.

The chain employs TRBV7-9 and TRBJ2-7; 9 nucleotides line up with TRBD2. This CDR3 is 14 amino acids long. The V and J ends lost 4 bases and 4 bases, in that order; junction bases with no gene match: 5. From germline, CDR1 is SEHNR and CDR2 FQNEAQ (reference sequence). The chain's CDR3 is CASSSLAGGYEQYF. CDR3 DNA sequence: TGTGCCAGCAGCTCCTTGGCGGGAGGGTACGAGCAGTACTTC.

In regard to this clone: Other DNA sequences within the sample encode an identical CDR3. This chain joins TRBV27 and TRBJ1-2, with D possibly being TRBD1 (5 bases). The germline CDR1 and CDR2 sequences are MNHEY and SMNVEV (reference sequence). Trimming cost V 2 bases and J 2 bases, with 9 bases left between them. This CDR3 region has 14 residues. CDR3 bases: TGTGCCAGCAGTTTAGGCCAGGGCAACTATGGCTACACCTTC. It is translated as CASSLGQGNYGYTF.

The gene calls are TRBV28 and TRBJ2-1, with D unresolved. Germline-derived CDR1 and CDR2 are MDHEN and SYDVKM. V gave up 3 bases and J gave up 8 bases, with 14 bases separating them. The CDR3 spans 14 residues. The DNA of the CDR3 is TGTGCCAGCAGTTTCTCTCGCGTAGTTCATGAGCAGTTCTTC. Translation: CASSFSRVVHEQFF.

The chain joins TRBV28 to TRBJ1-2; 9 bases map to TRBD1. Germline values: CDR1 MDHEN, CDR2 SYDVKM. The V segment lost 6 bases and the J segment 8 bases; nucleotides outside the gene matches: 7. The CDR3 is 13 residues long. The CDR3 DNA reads TGTGCCAGCAGGCCGGGACAGGGTTTGGGCTACACCTTC. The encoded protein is CASRPGQGLGYTF.

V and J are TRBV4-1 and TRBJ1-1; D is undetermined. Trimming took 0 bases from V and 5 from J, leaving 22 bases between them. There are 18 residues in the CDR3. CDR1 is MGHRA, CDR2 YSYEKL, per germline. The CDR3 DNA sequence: TGCGCCAGCAGCCAAGATCCACCCGGGGTGGGGATTAGAACTGAAGCTTTCTTT. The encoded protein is CASSQDPPGVGIRTEAFF.

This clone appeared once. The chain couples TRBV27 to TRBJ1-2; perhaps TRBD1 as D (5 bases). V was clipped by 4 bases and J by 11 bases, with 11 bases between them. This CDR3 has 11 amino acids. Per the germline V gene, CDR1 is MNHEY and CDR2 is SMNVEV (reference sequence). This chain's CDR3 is CASSYGGIYTF. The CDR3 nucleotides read TGTGCCAGCAGTTACGGGGGGATTTACACCTTC.

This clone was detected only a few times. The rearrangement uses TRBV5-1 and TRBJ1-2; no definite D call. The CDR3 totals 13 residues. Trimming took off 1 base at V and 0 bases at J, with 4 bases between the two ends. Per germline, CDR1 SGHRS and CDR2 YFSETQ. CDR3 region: CASSLTANYGYTF. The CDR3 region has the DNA TGCGCCAGCAGCTTGACGGCTAACTATGGCTACACCTTC.